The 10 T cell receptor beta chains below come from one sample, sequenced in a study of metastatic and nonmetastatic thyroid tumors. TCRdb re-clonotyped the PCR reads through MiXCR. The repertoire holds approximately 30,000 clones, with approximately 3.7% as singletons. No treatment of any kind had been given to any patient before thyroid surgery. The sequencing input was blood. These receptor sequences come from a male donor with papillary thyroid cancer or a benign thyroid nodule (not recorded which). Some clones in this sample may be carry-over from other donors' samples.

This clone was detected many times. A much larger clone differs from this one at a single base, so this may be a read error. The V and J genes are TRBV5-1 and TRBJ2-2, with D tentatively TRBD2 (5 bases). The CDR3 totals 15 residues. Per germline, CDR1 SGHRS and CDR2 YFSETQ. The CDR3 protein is CASSSSTGNTGKLFF. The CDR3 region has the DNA TGCGCCAGCAGCTCCTCGACGGGGAACACCGGGAAGCTGTTTTTT. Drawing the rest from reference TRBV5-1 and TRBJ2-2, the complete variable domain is KAGVTQTPRYLIKTRGQQVTLSCSPISGHRSVSWYQQTPGQGLQFLFEYFSETQRNKGNFPGRFSGRQFSNSRSEMNVSTLELGDSALYLCASSSSTGNTGKLFFGEGSRLTVL.

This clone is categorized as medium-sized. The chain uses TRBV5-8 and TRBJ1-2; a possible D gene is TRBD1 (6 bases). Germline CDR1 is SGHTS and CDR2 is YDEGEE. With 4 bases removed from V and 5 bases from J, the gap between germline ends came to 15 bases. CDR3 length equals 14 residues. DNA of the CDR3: TGTGCCAGCAGCCCCGGGGGGGGGCGATATGGCTACACCTTC. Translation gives CASSPGGGRYGYTF.

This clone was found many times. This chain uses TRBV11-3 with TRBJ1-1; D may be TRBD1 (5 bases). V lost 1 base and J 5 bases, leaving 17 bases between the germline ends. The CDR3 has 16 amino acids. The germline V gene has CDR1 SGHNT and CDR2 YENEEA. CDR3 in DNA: TGTGCCAGCAGCTTAGTAAGCTGGGGCCGTGGGACTGAAGCTTTCTTT. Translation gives CASSLVSWGRGTEAFF.

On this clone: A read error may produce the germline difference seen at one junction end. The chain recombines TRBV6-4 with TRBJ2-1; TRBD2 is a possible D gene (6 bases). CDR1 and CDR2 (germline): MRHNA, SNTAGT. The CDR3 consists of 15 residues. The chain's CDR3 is CANSHSTSGSNEQFF. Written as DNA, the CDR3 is TGTGCCAACAGTCACTCGACTAGTGGGAGCAATGAGCAGTTCTTC.

CDR3 sequence (DNA): TGCGCCAGCAGCTTTGTGTCCACCCGGCAGACCCAGTACTTC. Its protein is CASSFVSTRQTQYF. The rearrangement links TRBV5-1 to TRBJ2-5; no clear D gene. Germline loops: CDR1 SGHRS, CDR2 YFSETQ. This CDR3 region has 14 residues. V was trimmed by 2 bases and J by 6 bases, leaving 14 bases between them.

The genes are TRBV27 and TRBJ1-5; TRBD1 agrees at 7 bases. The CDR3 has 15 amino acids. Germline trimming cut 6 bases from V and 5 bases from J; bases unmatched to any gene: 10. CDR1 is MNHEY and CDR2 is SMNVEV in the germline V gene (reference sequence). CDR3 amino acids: CASSRADRAHQPQHF. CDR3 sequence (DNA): TGTGCCAGCAGCCGGGCCGACAGGGCCCATCAGCCCCAGCATTTT.

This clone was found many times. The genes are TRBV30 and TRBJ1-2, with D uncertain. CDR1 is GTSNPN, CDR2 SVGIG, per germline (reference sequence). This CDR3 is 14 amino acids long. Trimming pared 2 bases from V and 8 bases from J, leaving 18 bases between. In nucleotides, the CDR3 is TGTGCCTGGAGTCCAACACAACTGGGGTCAGGCTACACCTTC. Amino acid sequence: CAWSPTQLGSGYTF.

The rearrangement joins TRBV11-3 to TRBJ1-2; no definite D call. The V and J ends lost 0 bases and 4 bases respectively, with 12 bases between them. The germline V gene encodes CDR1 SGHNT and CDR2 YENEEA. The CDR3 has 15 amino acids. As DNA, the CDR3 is TGTGCCAGCAGCTTAGAAGGAGGACGGGGCTATGGCTACACCTTC. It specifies CASSLEGGRGYGYTF.

CDR3 in DNA: TGTGCCAGCAGCTTAGAATGGGACAGGGCGGCTTTCTTT. This translates into CASSLEWDRAAFF. The chain carries TRBV11-3 and TRBJ1-1, with TRBD1 matching over 9 bases. The CDR3 is 13 residues long. From germline, CDR1 is SGHNT and CDR2 YENEEA. V was clipped by 0 bases and J by 11 bases; unmatched bases: 4.

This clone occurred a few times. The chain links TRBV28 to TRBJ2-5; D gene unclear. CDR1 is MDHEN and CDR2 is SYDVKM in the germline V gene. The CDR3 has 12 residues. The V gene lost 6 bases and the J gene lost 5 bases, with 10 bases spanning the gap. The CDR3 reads CASSQTRETQYF. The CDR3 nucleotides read TGTGCCAGCAGCCAGACACGGGAGACCCAGTACTTC.